These T cell receptor beta chains were read from a single sample in a study of response to subunit inactivated influenza vaccine. TCRdb itself ran the RT-PCR reads through MiXCR, one entry per CDR3 protein. This sample has hundreds of thousands of distinct CDR3 sequences, with 10% to 15% found just once. The sample consisted of PBMCs from blood, taken roughly 45 days after vaccination. The receptor set was obtained from a man over 45 who received an inactivated influenza vaccine. Both conserved end residues are part of each CDR3. A D gene is named only where the DNA matches it firmly. Expanded clones get a size class; other rows say once, few or many, or leave the size out.

few	NA	15	TRBJ2-5	TRBV6-2/TRBV6-3	CASSLGFSRGETQYF	TGTGCCAGCAGTCTCGGGTTTTCCCGGGGAGAGACCCAGTACTTC
NA	TRBD2	18	TRBJ2-1	TRBV5-1	CASSLAGGRIHPYNEQFF	TGCGCCAGCAGCTTGGCGGGGGGGCGAATCCATCCCTACAATGAGCAGTTCTTC
many	TRBD2	17	TRBJ2-3	TRBV11-3	CASSLGSTSGLADTQYF	TGTGCCAGCAGCTTAGGATCCACTAGCGGGTTAGCAGATACGCAGTATTTT
NA	NA	17	TRBJ1-1	TRBV6-2/TRBV6-3	CASSSGQFMSRNTEAFF	TGTGCCAGCAGCAGCGGACAGTTTATGTCTAGGAACACTGAAGCTTTCTTT
few	TRBD1	15	TRBJ2-1	TRBV20-1	CSALPSGQGKGEQFF	TGCAGTGCTCTCCCTTCGGGACAGGGGAAGGGTGAGCAGTTCTTC
NA	NA	15	TRBJ2-1	TRBV4-3	CASSQTEGAYNEQFF	TGCGCCAGCAGCCAGACGGAAGGGGCCTACAATGAGCAGTTCTTC
few	NA	14	TRBJ2-7	TRBV7-6	CASSLAPGAYEQYF	TGTGCCAGCAGCTTAGCTCCAGGGGCCTACGAGCAGTACTTC
few	NA	16	TRBJ2-7	TRBV5-1	CASSTTPRQASYEQYF	TGCGCCAGCAGCACCACTCCACGTCAAGCCTCCTACGAGCAGTACTTC
many	TRBD1	15	TRBJ1-4	TRBV7-9	CASSPTGTGVEKLFF	TGTGCCAGCAGCCCGACCGGGACAGGGGTGGAAAAACTGTTTTTT
NA	TRBD2	15	TRBJ2-3	TRBV5-1	CASSLGGRTTDTQYF	TGCGCCAGCAGTTTGGGCGGGAGGACCACAGATACGCAGTATTTT
few	NA	20	TRBJ2-3	TRBV11-2	CASSLRPPGASQIATDTQYF	TGTGCCAGCAGCTTAAGGCCCCCGGGAGCCTCCCAGATAGCCACAGATACGCAGTATTTT
few	NA	13	TRBJ1-1	TRBV19	CASKLWDTTEAFF	TGTGCCAGTAAACTCTGGGACACCACTGAAGCTTTCTTT
NA	NA	15	TRBJ2-1	TRBV7-3	CASSLYRDSYNEQFF	TGTGCCAGCAGCTTATACCGCGACTCCTACAATGAGCAGTTCTTC
NA	NA	16	TRBJ2-5	TRBV28	CASSSRGGGFQETQYF	TGTGCCAGCAGTTCCAGGGGCGGGGGATTCCAAGAGACCCAGTACTTC
few	NA	16	TRBJ2-3	TRBV11-2	CASSLEVRPSTDTQYF	TGTGCCAGCAGCTTAGAGGTCCGCCCTAGCACAGATACGCAGTATTTT
NA	TRBD1	14	TRBJ1-2	TRBV28	CASSPLGQRNGYTF	TGTGCCAGCAGTCCCCTGGGACAGAGAAATGGCTACACCTTC
few	NA	14	TRBJ2-5	TRBV5-1	CASSWTGLQETQYF	TGCGCCAGCAGCTGGACGGGTCTCCAAGAGACCCAGTACTTC
NA	NA	13	TRBJ1-2	TRBV5-1	CASSSGRWYGYTF	TGCGCCAGCAGCTCGGGACGGTGGTATGGCTACACCTTC
NA	TRBD2	16	TRBJ2-1	TRBV11-2	CASSLEPASGYNEQFF	TGTGCCAGCAGCTTAGAACCGGCTAGCGGTTACAATGAGCAGTTCTTC
NA	TRBD1	13	TRBJ1-1	TRBV12-3/TRBV12-4	CASSRRQGNEAFF	TGTGCCAGCAGCAGAAGACAGGGGAATGAAGCTTTCTTT
once	NA	13	TRBJ1-1	TRBV7-9	CASSRTGFGEAFF	TGTGCCAGCAGCCGAACAGGGTTCGGTGAAGCTTTCTTT
NA	TRBD1	14	TRBJ2-7	TRBV20-1	CSAPAGTASYEQYF	TGCAGTGCTCCAGCCGGGACAGCTTCCTACGAGCAGTACTTC
few	NA	15	TRBJ2-7	TRBV5-1	CASSLAGTRDYEQYF	TGCGCCAGCAGCTTGGCCGGGACACGAGACTACGAGCAGTACTTC
few	NA	11	TRBJ2-1	TRBV6-2/TRBV6-3	CASSRIYEQFF	TGTGCCAGCTCTCGAATCTATGAGCAGTTCTTC
many	TRBD1	13	TRBJ2-2	TRBV5-1	CASRDRDTGELFF	TGCGCCAGCAGGGACAGGGACACCGGGGAGCTGTTTTTT
NA	NA	13	TRBJ2-7	TRBV27	CASSFSRHYEQYF	TGTGCCAGCAGTTTCTCTCGCCACTACGAGCAGTACTTC
many	NA	14	TRBJ2-3	TRBV11-2	CASSLDRWSGTQYF	TGTGCCAGCAGCTTAGATCGCTGGAGTGGTACGCAGTATTTT
NA	NA	17	TRBJ2-1	TRBV3-1	CASSQEIWRGPRDEQFF	TGTGCCAGCAGCCAAGAGATTTGGAGGGGGCCCCGCGATGAGCAGTTCTTC
many	TRBD2	15	TRBJ2-5	TRBV12-3/TRBV12-4	CASSWTSGEGETQYF	TGTGCCAGCAGCTGGACTAGCGGGGAAGGGGAGACCCAGTACTTC
few	NA	14	TRBJ2-1	TRBV12-3/TRBV12-4	CASSLNGLHNEQFF	TGTGCCAGCAGTTTGAACGGCCTCCACAATGAGCAGTTCTTC
many	NA	12	TRBJ2-7	TRBV12-3/TRBV12-4	CASRQTGYEQYF	TGTGCCAGCAGGCAGACAGGCTACGAGCAGTACTTC
few	TRBD1	16	TRBJ2-2	TRBV4-1	CASSQLPQGNTGELFF	TGCGCCAGCAGCCAACTGCCACAGGGGAATACCGGGGAGCTGTTTTTT
few	TRBD1	13	TRBJ1-2	TRBV12-3/TRBV12-4	CASRTGASEGYTF	TGTGCCAGCAGAACAGGGGCGTCGGAGGGCTACACCTTC
NA	TRBD2	13	TRBJ2-2	TRBV20-1	CSASPGTRNKLFF	TGCAGTGCTAGTCCCGGGACTAGGAACAAGCTGTTTTTT
many	TRBD2	15	TRBJ2-2	TRBV5-5	CASSGGLTNTGELFF	TGTGCCAGCAGCGGGGGACTAACGAACACCGGGGAGCTGTTTTTT
NA	NA	16	TRBJ1-2	TRBV7-9	CTSSLVGRGETAGYTF	TGTACCAGCAGCTTAGTCGGACGCGGCGAAACGGCTGGCTACACCTTC
NA	NA	16	TRBJ2-7	TRBV28	CASSEIEGGFSYEQYF	TGTGCCAGCAGTGAGATAGAAGGGGGATTCTCCTACGAGCAGTACTTC
few	NA	16	TRBJ2-1	TRBV7-2	CASSLDILAPYNEQFF	TGTGCCAGCAGCTTAGATATCCTAGCGCCATACAATGAGCAGTTCTTC
NA	TRBD1	15	TRBJ2-5	TRBV6-1	CASRNTGGGWETQYF	TGTGCCAGCAGAAATACAGGGGGCGGCTGGGAGACCCAGTACTTC
NA	NA	14	TRBJ2-2	TRBV11-2	CASSPDHLTGELFF	TGTGCCAGCAGCCCCGACCATCTTACCGGGGAGCTGTTTTTT
NA	NA	13	TRBJ2-4	TRBV18	CASSPDGENIQYF	TGTGCCAGCTCCCCAGACGGAGAAAACATTCAGTACTTC
few	NA	14	TRBJ2-7	TRBV3-1	CASSQAGGIYEQYF	TGTGCCAGCAGCCAAGCGGGCGGAATCTACGAGCAGTACTTC
NA	NA	13	TRBJ2-1	TRBV4-3	CASSQERGSEQFF	TGCGCCAGCAGCCAAGAACGGGGCTCCGAGCAGTTCTTC
few	NA	14	TRBJ1-1	TRBV12-3/TRBV12-4	CASSNSFAGPEAFF	TGTGCCAGCAGTAATAGCTTCGCCGGTCCTGAAGCTTTCTTT
many	TRBD2	13	TRBJ2-3	TRBV20-1	CSVTSGNTDTQYF	TGCAGTGTGACTAGCGGGAACACAGATACGCAGTATTTT
few	NA	15	TRBJ2-1	TRBV9	CASSVLGEAYNEQFF	TGTGCCAGCAGCGTACTGGGGGAGGCGTACAATGAGCAGTTCTTC
few	NA	14	TRBJ1-1	TRBV7-8	CASSSWTANTEAFF	TGTGCCAGCAGCTCCTGGACAGCGAACACTGAAGCTTTCTTT
many	TRBD2	15	TRBJ2-3	TRBV20-1	CSARSLAGYTDTQYF	TGCAGTGCTAGAAGCCTAGCGGGGTACACAGATACGCAGTATTTT
few	NA	17	TRBJ2-2	TRBV4-2	CASMRLGQGGHTGELFF	TGTGCCAGCATGAGGCTCGGGCAGGGTGGCCACACCGGGGAGCTGTTTTTT
NA	TRBD2	15	TRBJ2-1	TRBV3-1	CASSQVAGAKNEQFF	TGTGCCAGCAGCCAAGTAGCGGGAGCGAAAAATGAGCAGTTCTTC
many	NA	15	TRBJ1-1	TRBV14	CASSQNRAVNTEAFF	TGTGCCAGCAGCCAAAACAGGGCGGTGAACACTGAAGCTTTCTTT
NA	TRBD1	14	TRBJ2-3	TRBV6-2/TRBV6-3	CASSRGTSPHTQYF	TGTGCCAGCAGCAGGGGGACCAGCCCGCACACGCAGTATTTT
few	TRBD1	15	TRBJ1-1	TRBV6-2/TRBV6-3	CASRRRTGADTEAFF	TGTGCCAGCAGGCGACGAACAGGGGCAGACACTGAAGCTTTCTTT